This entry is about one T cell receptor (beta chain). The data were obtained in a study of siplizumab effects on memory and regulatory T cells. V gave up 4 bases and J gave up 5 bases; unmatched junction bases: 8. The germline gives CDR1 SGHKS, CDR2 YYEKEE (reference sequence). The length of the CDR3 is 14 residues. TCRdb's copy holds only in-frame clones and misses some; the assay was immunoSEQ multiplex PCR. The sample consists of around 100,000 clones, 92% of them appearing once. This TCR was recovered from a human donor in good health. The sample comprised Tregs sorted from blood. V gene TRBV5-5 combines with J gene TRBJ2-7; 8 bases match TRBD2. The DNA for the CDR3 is TGTGCCAGCAGCCTAGCGGGCCGGGCAGACGAGCAGTACTTC. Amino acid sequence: CASSLAGRADEQYF.